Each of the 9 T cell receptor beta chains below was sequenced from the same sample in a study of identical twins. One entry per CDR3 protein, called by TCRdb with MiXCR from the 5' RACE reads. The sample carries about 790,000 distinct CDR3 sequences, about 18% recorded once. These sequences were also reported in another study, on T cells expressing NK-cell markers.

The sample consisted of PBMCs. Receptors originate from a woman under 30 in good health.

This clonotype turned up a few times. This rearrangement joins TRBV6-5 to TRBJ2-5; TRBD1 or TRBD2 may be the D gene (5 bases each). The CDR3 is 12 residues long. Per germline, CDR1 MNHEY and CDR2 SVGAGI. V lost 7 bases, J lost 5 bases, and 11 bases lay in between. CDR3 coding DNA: TGTGCCAGCAAGGGGCGCGGGGAGACCCAGTACTTC. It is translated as CASKGRGETQYF.

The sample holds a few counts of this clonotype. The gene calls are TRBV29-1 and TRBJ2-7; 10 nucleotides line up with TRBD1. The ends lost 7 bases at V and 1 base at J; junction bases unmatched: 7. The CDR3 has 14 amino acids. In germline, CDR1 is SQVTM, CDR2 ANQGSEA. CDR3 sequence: CSASDRGISYEQYF. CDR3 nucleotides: TGCAGCGCTTCGGACAGGGGGATATCCTACGAGCAGTACTTC.

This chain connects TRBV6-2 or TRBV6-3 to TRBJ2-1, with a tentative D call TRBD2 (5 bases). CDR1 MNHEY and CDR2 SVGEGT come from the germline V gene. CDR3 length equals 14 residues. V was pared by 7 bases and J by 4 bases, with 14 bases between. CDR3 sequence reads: CASKERVDYNEQFF. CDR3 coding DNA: TGTGCCAGCAAGGAGAGGGTAGATTACAATGAGCAGTTCTTC.

The CDR3 loop is CASSLVRPQHF. As DNA, the CDR3 is TGTGCCAGCAGCTTAGTAAGGCCCCAGCATTTT. This chain connects TRBV7-7 to TRBJ1-5; D gene uncertain. V lost 1 base and J 9 bases, leaving 4 bases between the germline ends. This CDR3 is built from 11 residues. The V gene's germline CDR1 is SSHAT and CDR2 FNYEAQ (reference sequence). Complete variable domain (other parts from reference TRBV7-7 and TRBJ1-5): GAGVSQSPRYKVTKRGQDVTLRCDPISSHATLYWYQQALGQGPEFLTYFNYEAQPDKSGLPSDRFSAERPEGSISTLTIQRTEQRDSAMYRCASSLVRPQHFGDGTRLSIL.

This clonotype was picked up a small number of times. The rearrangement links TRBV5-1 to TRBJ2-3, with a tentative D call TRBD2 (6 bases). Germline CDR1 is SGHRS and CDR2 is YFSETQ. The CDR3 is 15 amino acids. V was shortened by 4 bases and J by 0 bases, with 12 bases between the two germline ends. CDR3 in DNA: TGCGCCAGCAGCCGGACCCGGGGGAGCACAGATACGCAGTATTTT. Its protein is CASSRTRGSTDTQYF. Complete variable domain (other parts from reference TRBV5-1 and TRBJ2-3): KAGVTQTPRYLIKTRGQQVTLSCSPISGHRSVSWYQQTPGQGLQFLFEYFSETQRNKGNFPGRFSGRQFSNSRSEMNVSTLELGDSALYLCASSRTRGSTDTQYFGPGTRLTVL.

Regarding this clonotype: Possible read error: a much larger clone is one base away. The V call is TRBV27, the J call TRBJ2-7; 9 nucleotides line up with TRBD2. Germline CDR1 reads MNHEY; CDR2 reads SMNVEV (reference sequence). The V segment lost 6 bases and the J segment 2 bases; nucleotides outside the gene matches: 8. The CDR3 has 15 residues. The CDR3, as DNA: TGTGCCAGCAGCCGGACTAGCGAAGGAACCTACGAGCAGTACTTC. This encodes CASSRTSEGTYEQYF.

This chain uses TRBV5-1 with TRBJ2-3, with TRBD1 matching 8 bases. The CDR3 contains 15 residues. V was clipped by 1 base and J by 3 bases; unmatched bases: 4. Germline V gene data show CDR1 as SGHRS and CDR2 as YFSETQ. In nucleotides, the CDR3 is TGCGCCAGCAGCTTGCAGGGGGCGGATACAGATACGCAGTATTTT. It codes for CASSLQGADTDTQYF.

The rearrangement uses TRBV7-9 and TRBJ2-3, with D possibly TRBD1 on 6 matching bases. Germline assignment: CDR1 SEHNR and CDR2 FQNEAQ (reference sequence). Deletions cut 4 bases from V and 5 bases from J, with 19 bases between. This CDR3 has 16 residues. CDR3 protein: CASSYFQGISGDTQYF. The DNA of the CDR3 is TGTGCCAGCAGCTATTTCCAGGGGATTAGTGGAGATACGCAGTATTTT.

The CDR3 DNA follows: TGCGCCAGCAGCACCGGACAGGGGGCGAATGGCTACACCTTC. It specifies CASSTGQGANGYTF. V is TRBV5-1 and J is TRBJ1-2; TRBD1 agrees at 11 bases. With 4 bases clipped from V and 6 bases from J, the junction kept 5 bases outside the gene matches. Germline V gives CDR1 SGHRS, CDR2 YFSETQ. The CDR3 has 14 residues. The whole variable domain, remainder taken from reference TRBV5-1 and TRBJ1-2, is KAGVTQTPRYLIKTRGQQVTLSCSPISGHRSVSWYQQTPGQGLQFLFEYFSETQRNKGNFPGRFSGRQFSNSRSEMNVSTLELGDSALYLCASSTGQGANGYTFGSGTRLTVV.